These 21 T cell receptor beta chains came from one sample sequenced in a study of blood T cell repertoires in COVID-19. Clones were read by immunoSEQ multiplex PCR, and TCRdb kept only the in-frame ones, dropping some. The sample has tens of thousands of clones; about 92% are singletons. Specimen: peripheral blood. Receptor source: a man aged 45-60 years with acute or convalescent COVID-19.

The V gene is TRBV6-1, the J gene TRBJ1-2, with D tentatively TRBD1 (6 bases). From germline, CDR1 is MNHNS and CDR2 SASEGT. The CDR3 is 14 residues long. The V end was cut by 1 base, the J end by 5 bases, with 11 bases between. The CDR3 is CASSEVRGSYGYTF. The CDR3 nucleotides read TGTGCCAGCAGTGAAGTAAGGGGGAGTTATGGCTACACCTTC.

This sequence joins TRBV2 and TRBJ2-3; no firm D call. Between the trimmed V and J ends, which lost 5 bases and 0 bases, there was a span of 12 bases. CDR3 size: 15 residues. The V gene's germline CDR1 is SNHLY and CDR2 FYNNEI. DNA for the CDR3: TGTGCCAGCAGTTTTACGGAGCCGAGCACAGATACGCAGTATTTT. Its translation is CASSFTEPSTDTQYF.

This clone was seen a single time. The genes are TRBV24-1 and TRBJ1-2; D not certain. The CDR3 is 12 amino acids. Per the germline V gene, CDR1 is KGHDR and CDR2 is SFDVKD. V lost 2 bases and J lost 8, with 8 bases in between. The CDR3 DNA reads TGTGCCACCAGTGATTCCCCAGGCGGCTACACCTTC. This codes for CATSDSPGGYTF.

The chain joins TRBV7-2 to TRBJ2-5; 12 bases align to TRBD2. Germline V gives CDR1 SGHTA, CDR2 FQGNSA. The length of the CDR3 is 15 residues. V lost 4 bases, J lost 6 bases, and 6 bases stayed unmatched. The CDR3 DNA sequence: TGTGCCAGCAGCTCCCCTAGCGGGGGGGCAAAGACCCAGTACTTC. It encodes CASSSPSGGAKTQYF. The full variable domain, its missing parts supplied by reference TRBV7-2 and TRBJ2-5, is GAGVSQSPSNKVTEKGKDVELRCDPISGHTALYWYRQSLGQGLEFLIYFQGNSAPDKSGLPSDRFSAERTGGSVSTLTIQRTQQEDSAVYLCASSSPSGGAKTQYFGPGTRLLVL.

The chain combines TRBV6-1 with TRBJ2-7, with 10 bases fitting TRBD2. With 1 base clipped from V and 2 bases from J, the junction kept 14 bases outside the gene matches. The germline CDR1 and CDR2 sequences are MNHNS and SASEGT. The CDR3 has 19 amino acids. In DNA form, the CDR3 reads TGTGCCAGCAGTGAAGTCGGCGGCGGAGGGACTAGCGCTCCCTACGAGCAGTACTTC. Translating it yields CASSEVGGGGTSAPYEQYF.

This chain links TRBV13 with TRBJ2-2; D perhaps matches TRBD2 (5 bases). The CDR3 is made up of 14 amino acids. V lost 5 bases and J 7 bases, leaving 14 bases between the germline ends. Germline assignment: CDR1 PRHDT and CDR2 FYEKMQ (reference sequence). CDR3 DNA sequence: TGTGCCAGCAGCACTAGACGGATTGGCGGGGAGCTGTTTTTT. Translation: CASSTRRIGGELFF. The variable domain in full, completed from reference TRBV13 and TRBJ2-2, reads AAGVIQSPRHLIKEKRETATLKCYPIPRHDTVYWYQQGPGQDPQFLISFYEKMQSDKGSIPDRFSAQQFSDYHSELNMSSLELGDSALYFCASSTRRIGGELFFGEGSRLTVL.

This chain joins TRBV6-2 or TRBV6-3 and TRBJ1-1, with D perhaps TRBD1 (6 bases). V lost 4 bases, J lost 3 bases, and 18 bases lay in between. The CDR3 extends over 16 amino acids. Germline CDR1 MNHEY, CDR2 SVGEGT. The chain's CDR3 is CASSSPGGRPDTEAFF. As DNA, the CDR3 is TGTGCCAGCAGTTCTCCCGGGGGGCGCCCGGACACTGAAGCTTTCTTT.

This rearrangement joins TRBV15 to TRBJ2-7; 14 bases are a match to TRBD2. Germline V gene data show CDR1 as LNHNV and CDR2 as YYDKDF (reference sequence). The CDR3 has 18 residues. Trimming cost V 1 base and J 1 base; bases outside gene matches: 6. CDR3 amino acids: CATSRAGTSGRESYEQYF. As DNA, the CDR3 is TGTGCCACCAGCAGAGCCGGGACTAGCGGGAGAGAGTCCTACGAGCAGTACTTC.

The chain has TRBV6-6 and TRBJ1-5; no reliable D call. This CDR3 region has 16 residues. Germline V gene lookup returns CDR1 MNHNY and CDR2 SVGAGI (reference sequence). V dropped 4 bases and J dropped 1 base, with 14 bases sitting between them. The CDR3 DNA reads as TGTGCCAGCAGTTCCCCGGGGAGGCACAGCAATCAGCCCCAGCATTTT. Its protein product is CASSSPGRHSNQPQHF.

In DNA, the CDR3 is TGTGCCAGTAGGCAACAGGGGCAAGCTTTCTTT. This gives the protein CASRQQGQAFF. V is TRBV19 and J is TRBJ1-1; 7 positions agree with TRBD1. The CDR3 has 11 residues. CDR1 LNHDA and CDR2 SQIVND come from the germline V gene (reference sequence). J gave up 9 bases and V 6 bases, and 4 bases lay outside the gene matches.

This clone was found a few times. V usage is TRBV4-1 and J usage is TRBJ2-7; 9 positions agree with TRBD2. CDR3 length: 18 residues. Germline V CDR1 and CDR2: MGHRA, YSYEKL. The V segment lost 4 bases and the J segment 2 bases; nucleotides outside the gene matches: 15. CDR3: CASSPQGIPSGTAYEQYF. The CDR3 DNA reads as TGCGCCAGCAGCCCCCAAGGGATCCCTAGCGGGACCGCCTACGAGCAGTACTTC.

This clone was seen a single time. V usage is TRBV7-8 and J usage is TRBJ1-1; TRBD1 is a possible D gene (5 bases). Trimming took 4 bases from V and 3 from J, leaving 18 bases between them. CDR1 and CDR2 from the germline V gene are SGHVS and FQNEAQ. The CDR3 covers 16 residues. DNA for the CDR3: TGTGCCAGCAGCTCCCCCCCCGGCGGGGCCGACACTGAAGCTTTCTTT. It translates to CASSSPPGGADTEAFF.

This sequence joins TRBV5-1 and TRBJ2-1, with D tentatively TRBD1 (6 bases). This CDR3 contains 15 residues. Per the germline V gene, CDR1 is SGHRS and CDR2 is YFSETQ. V dropped 1 base and J dropped 9 bases, with 17 bases sitting between them. The CDR3 region has the DNA TGCGCCAGCAGCTTGATCCAGGGGCGGGCTAGTGAGCAGTTCTTC. Translation gives CASSLIQGRASEQFF.

V gene TRBV4-1 combines with J gene TRBJ2-7; D not certain. Trimming cost V 1 base and J 1 base, with 11 bases left between them. The germline V gene encodes CDR1 MGHRA and CDR2 YSYEKL. There are 15 residues in the CDR3. CDR3 DNA: TGCGCCAGCAGCCAAGTGGCTTTAAGTTCCTACGAGCAGTACTTC. It yields the protein CASSQVALSSYEQYF.

The chain links TRBV5-6 to TRBJ1-2, with D possibly matching TRBD1 (6 bases). The CDR3 contains 15 residues. Per the germline V gene, CDR1 is SGHDT and CDR2 is YYEEEE. Trimming stripped 6 bases from V and 7 bases from J, with 22 bases between. CDR3 bases: TGTGCCAGCACCTTCAGCGGGGGCCGGGCCTCTGGCTACACCTTC. It is translated as CASTFSGGRASGYTF.

The gene calls are TRBV18 and TRBJ2-1; 8 bases line up with TRBD1. The CDR3 totals 15 residues. With 3 bases clipped from V and 7 bases from J, the junction kept 8 bases outside the gene matches. The germline V gene has CDR1 KGHSH and CDR2 LQKENI. CDR3: CASSPAGQGGNEQFF. The CDR3 DNA is TGTGCCAGCTCACCGGCAGGACAGGGTGGTAATGAGCAGTTCTTC.

This chain uses TRBV7-9 with TRBJ1-1; 9 bases are shared with TRBD1. V dropped 5 bases and J dropped 1; count of bases not matched to a gene: 11. The CDR3 is made up of 17 amino acids. Germline CDR1 is SEHNR and CDR2 is FQNEAQ (reference sequence). This chain's CDR3 is CASSPGDRELENTEAFF. DNA for the CDR3: TGTGCCAGCAGCCCTGGGGACAGGGAGCTGGAGAACACTGAAGCTTTCTTT.

The rearrangement uses TRBV5-6 and TRBJ2-5, with D possibly TRBD2 on 7 matching bases. Trimming cost V 0 bases and J 2 bases, with 17 bases left between them. Per the germline V gene, CDR1 is SGHDT and CDR2 is YYEEEE. CDR3 size: 17 residues. CDR3 in amino acids: CASSLGLRGAQQETQYF. Here the CDR3 DNA reads TGTGCCAGCAGCTTGGGTCTACGGGGGGCCCAACAAGAGACCCAGTACTTC.

The chain carries TRBV5-4 and TRBJ2-3; TRBD2 agrees at 8 bases. Looked up from germline, CDR1 is SGHNT and CDR2 is YYREEE (reference sequence). After removal of 2 bases from V and 4 bases from J, the junction contained 9 bases not matched to a gene. The length of the CDR3 is 16 residues. DNA of the CDR3: TGTGCCAGCAGCTTACCCGGAGGACTAGCTCCAGATACGCAGTATTTT. Its translation is CASSLPGGLAPDTQYF.

The rearrangement links TRBV20-1 to TRBJ1-1; no clear D. Germline CDR1 reads DFQATT; CDR2 reads SNEGSKA (reference sequence). CDR3 length: 11 residues. V was pared by 1 base and J by 5 bases, with 5 bases between. CDR3 DNA sequence: TGCAGTGCTAGAGTTAGAACTGAAGCTTTCTTT. Its translation is CSARVRTEAFF.

DNA of the CDR3: TGTGCCAGCAGACAGGAGTCCAACTATGGCTACACCTTC. Residues: CASRQESNYGYTF. This chain uses TRBV2 with TRBJ1-2, with D perhaps TRBD1 (5 bases). This CDR3 contains 13 residues. Trimming left V 6 bases short and J 2 bases short, with 10 bases between. CDR1 is SNHLY and CDR2 is FYNNEI in the germline V gene. The full variable domain, its missing parts supplied by reference TRBV2 and TRBJ1-2, is EPEVTQTPSHQVTQMGQEVILRCVPISNHLYFYWYRQILGQKVEFLVSFYNNEISEKSEIFDDQFSVERPDGSNFTLKIRSTKLEDSAMYFCASRQESNYGYTFGSGTRLTVV.